This T cell receptor beta chain is drawn from a study of blood T cell repertoires in COVID-19. The germline V gene encodes CDR1 MNHEY and CDR2 SVGAGI. The length of the CDR3 is 14 residues. With V trimmed by 4 bases and J by 3 bases, 4 bases remained unmatched. Method: immunoSEQ multiplex PCR; TCRdb's copy keeps in-frame clones and lacks some. Here the sample spans about 200,000 clones, about 85% being singletons. Living in roughly 25 US areas, the participants were between roughly 18 and 89 years of age. The sequenced sample was PBMCs or T cells enriched from blood (not recorded which). This sequence joins TRBV6-5 and TRBJ1-2; 8 bases map to TRBD1. The sequence came from a woman in her twenties or thirties who had recovered from COVID-19. The DNA for the CDR3 is TGTGCCAGCAGTTTGACAGGGGACGACTATGGCTACACCTTC. It specifies CASSLTGDDYGYTF.